Below, one T cell receptor (beta chain) is given with its context. The antigen is unknown. The sample originates from a study of beta chain features in type 1 diabetes. Overall study findings and caveats: Shortening that was moderate but significant affected the TCRB CDR3s of Type 1 diabetes patients in all four CD4+ subsets.

Expressed TCRB transcripts got sequenced, as all isolated RNA was reverse transcribed. Here immunoSEQ multiplex PCR was the method, and the copy in TCRdb shows in-frame clones only, minus some. There are about 280,000 clones in the sample; approximately 16% occur only once, and around 0.015% lies in the top ten. CDR3 length equals 11 residues. Germline loops: CDR1 MNHEY, CDR2 SVGAGI. Deletions cut 5 bases from V and 4 bases from J, with 6 bases between. This TCR was sampled from a man in his late teens or twenties with type 1 diabetes. This chain links TRBV6-5 with TRBJ2-7; no clear D gene. What was sequenced was naive CD4+ T cells from blood. DNA for the CDR3: TGTGCCAGCAGTAACGGTTACGAGCAGTACTTC. As protein: CASSNGYEQYF.